The 2 T cell receptor beta chains reported below all come from one sample, sequenced in a study of OX40 agonist ivuxolimab in advanced cancers. TCRdb keeps only in-frame clones here, not all; method: immunoSEQ multiplex PCR. The repertoire holds roughly 60,000 clones, with roughly 80% as singletons. The material was CD4+ or CD8+ T cells sorted from blood, obtained in a trial of the OX40 agonist ivuxolimab. The receptors were gathered from an adult with an advanced solid tumor such as melanoma, head and neck, liver or kidney cancer.

The CDR3 region has the DNA TGTGCCAGCACCTTGTCCGCCATGAACACTGAAGCTTTCTTT. Its protein is CASTLSAMNTEAFF. The chain carries TRBV11-2 and TRBJ1-1, with unresolved D. Trimming shortened V by 7 bases and J by 0 bases, and 12 bases separated the two germline ends. The CDR3 is 14 amino acids. Germline V gene lookup returns CDR1 SGHAT and CDR2 FQNNGV. The whole variable domain, remainder taken from reference TRBV11-2 and TRBJ1-1, is EAGVAQSPRYKIIEKRQSVAFWCNPISGHATLYWYQQILGQGPKLLIQFQNNGVVDDSQLPKDRFSAERLKGVDSTLKIQPAKLEDSAVYLCASTLSAMNTEAFFGQGTRLTVV.

The chain carries TRBV6-1 and TRBJ2-5, with 11 nucleotides matching TRBD2. With 1 base clipped from V and 5 bases from J, the junction kept 6 bases outside the gene matches. The CDR3 has 16 residues. Germline CDR1 is MNHNS and CDR2 is SASEGT. DNA for the CDR3: TGTGCCAGCAGTGAAGGGCTAGCGGGGGGTATGGAGACCCAGTACTTC. It codes for CASSEGLAGGMETQYF.